Included here is one T cell receptor beta chain sequence, with context. Deep-level settings were used for running the assay. Here immunoSEQ multiplex PCR was the method, and the copy in TCRdb shows in-frame clones only, minus some. The sample has approximately 940,000 clones, roughly 72% seen once; the top ten hold nearly 1.5%. These data originate in a study of shared clonotypes between healthy human individuals. Study overall: Per donor, CD8 memory used one plate, CD8 naive used two, CD4 memory used three and CD4 naive used three.

Sequencing used memory CD4+ T cells sorted from blood. Subset indicated: CD45RA-negative fraction. This sequence was found in a man aged 18 to 30 in good health.

DNA of the CDR3: TGCAGCGTTGAAGATCAGGGATTGAGGGAGCTGTTTTTT. This translates into CSVEDQGLRELFF. The genes are TRBV29-1 and TRBJ2-2; D is perhaps TRBD1 (5 bases). CDR1 and CDR2 (germline): SQVTM, ANQGSEA. This CDR3 contains 13 residues. V was shortened by 0 bases and J by 9 bases, with 11 bases between the two germline ends.